This T cell receptor beta chain is drawn from a study of graft-versus-host responses after intestinal transplantation. Study findings and constraints: Present in recipient marrow, GvH clones included some that appeared first in ileum or blood. Across patients carrying graft-donor T cell macrochimerism, allografts held high graft-versus-host to host-versus-graft clonal ratios.

The CDR3 is 15 amino acids. Looked up from germline, CDR1 is MNHNS and CDR2 is SASEGT. Trimming took 6 bases from V and 2 from J, leaving 13 bases between them. Only in-frame clones appear in the TCRdb table, and some are missing; sequencing was by immunoSEQ multiplex PCR. The table lists 90,000 to 150,000 clones, approximately 95% of them singletons. A word on this clone: Its antigen remains unidentified.

The chain joins TRBV6-1 to TRBJ2-2, with D perhaps TRBD1 (6 bases). The specimen was unstimulated CD4+ T cells sorted from spleen or lymph node cells, collected before intestinal transplant. This receptor was taken from a human donor who received an intestinal transplant. The CDR3: CASSPGQTNTGELFF. The CDR3 DNA reads TGTGCCAGCAGCCCGGGACAAACAAACACCGGGGAGCTGTTTTTT.